The T cell receptor (beta chain) described here comes from a study of blood T cells in healthy people across ages. Germline lookup yields CDR1 SGHTA and CDR2 FQGNSA. The V gene end was trimmed by 8 bases and the J gene end by 5 bases; junction bases not matched to a gene: 11. This CDR3 is built from 15 residues. Then a second PCR, running about 6 to 12 cycles, was carried out with a sample-barcoded 5' primer and a J-beta primer mix. From the 5' RACE reads, TCRdb called clonotypes with MiXCR, one entry per CDR3 protein. The sample carries some 1,000,000 distinct CDR3 sequences, 20% to 25% recorded once. Study-wide findings and caveats: Across samples, TCR beta diversity tracked strongly with naive T cell percentage.

A word on this clonotype: Its antigen is not identified.

The sample also formed part of further work on T cells of mothers and their children.

This sequence joins TRBV7-2 and TRBJ2-5; 10 bases match TRBD2. This TCR came from a girl aged 2 to 9 in good health. Sequencing used blood. CDR3 nucleotides: TGTGCCAGCTCCACAGCGGGAGGGCCGAGGGAGACCCAGTACTTC. Translation: CASSTAGGPRETQYF. The complete variable domain, with remaining parts taken from reference TRBV7-2 and TRBJ2-5, reads GAGVSQSPSNKVTEKGKDVELRCDPISGHTALYWYRQSLGQGLEFLIYFQGNSAPDKSGLPSDRFSAERTGGSVSTLTIQRTQQEDSAVYLCASSTAGGPRETQYFGPGTRLLVL.